The rows below give T cell receptor beta chains drawn from one sample of a study of blood T cell repertoires in COVID-19. Sequencing was performed with immunoSEQ multiplex PCR; in TCRdb, only in-frame clones are kept and a portion is missing. This sample has under 300,000 clones, with around four fifths found just once. Sequenced: peripheral blood. All receptors derive from a woman in her forties with active or convalescent COVID-19. The CDR3 runs from the conserved cysteine through the conserved F or W. Each record gives: J gene, clone size, V gene, D gene, CDR3 DNA, CDR3 protein. A D gene is named only where the DNA matches it firmly. The listing skips clone size in some rows; elsewhere it reads once, few, many or a size class.

J: TRBJ1-2
size: .
V: TRBV30
D: .
DNA: TGTGCCTGGGTGGGGGGACGCGACTATGGCTACACCTTC
CDR3: CAWVGGRDYGYTF

J: TRBJ2-4
size: .
V: TRBV25-1
D: .
DNA: TGTGCCAGCAGCTCTAGTATCGACAAAAACATTCAGTACTTC
CDR3: CASSSSIDKNIQYF

J: TRBJ2-3
size: .
V: TRBV11-3
D: .
DNA: TGTGCCAGCAGCTTAGAACAGGGCCCGTTCACGGGTACGCAGTATTTT
CDR3: CASSLEQGPFTGTQYF

J: TRBJ2-3
size: .
V: TRBV12-5
D: .
DNA: TGTGCTTCCGGGGAAACTTGGGTGGATACGCAGTATTTT
CDR3: CASGETWVDTQYF

J: TRBJ2-2
size: .
V: TRBV19
D: TRBD1
DNA: TGTGCCAGTAGTCCAGGGGGCGGGACAGGGTTCACCGGGGAGCTGTTTTTT
CDR3: CASSPGGGTGFTGELFF

J: TRBJ2-1
size: .
V: TRBV6-4
D: .
DNA: TGTGCCAGCAGAGCTTCACAGGGAGTTGAGCAGTTCTTC
CDR3: CASRASQGVEQFF

J: TRBJ2-1
size: .
V: TRBV11-2
D: .
DNA: TGTGCCAGCAGCTTAGTCGGGGGAACCTACAATGAGCAGTTCTTC
CDR3: CASSLVGGTYNEQFF

J: TRBJ1-1
size: once
V: TRBV14
D: .
DNA: TGTGCCAGCAGCCACGACAAGGTTAACACTGAAGCTTTCTTT
CDR3: CASSHDKVNTEAFF

J: TRBJ2-3
size: few
V: TRBV2
D: TRBD2
DNA: TGTGCCAGCGGGGGTACTAGCGGGGGAGGGTATTTT
CDR3: CASGGTSGGGYF

J: TRBJ2-5
size: .
V: TRBV4-1
D: .
DNA: TGCGCCAGCAGCCAAGCGCCTGGCGAGACCCAGTACTTC
CDR3: CASSQAPGETQYF

J: TRBJ1-1
size: .
V: TRBV7-9
D: .
DNA: TGTGCCAGCAGCCCGGGGGGGGCCACTGAAGCTTTCTTT
CDR3: CASSPGGATEAFF

J: TRBJ1-6
size: .
V: TRBV30
D: .
DNA: TGTGCCTGGAGTGAAAGTACAGGGCTATCACCCCTCCACTTT
CDR3: CAWSESTGLSPLHF

J: TRBJ1-2
size: once
V: TRBV10-1
D: .
DNA: TGCGCCAGCAGTATGACAGAGAACTATGGCTACACCTTC
CDR3: CASSMTENYGYTF

J: TRBJ1-1
size: .
V: TRBV29-1
D: TRBD1
DNA: TGCAGCGTTGTAAGCCAGGGGGCCACTGAAGCTTTCTTT
CDR3: CSVVSQGATEAFF

J: TRBJ1-2
size: .
V: TRBV5-1
D: .
DNA: TGCGCCAGCAGATCTCGACAGGCTCTTGGCTACACCTTC
CDR3: CASRSRQALGYTF

J: TRBJ1-2
size: .
V: TRBV13
D: TRBD1
DNA: TGTGCCAGCAGCGCCGGACAGGGGGCCAAACAGTATGGCTACACCTTC
CDR3: CASSAGQGAKQYGYTF

J: TRBJ2-5
size: few
V: TRBV6-6
D: .
DNA: TGTGCCAGCAGCCTACCGACTTCTGGTCAAGAGACCCAGTACTTC
CDR3: CASSLPTSGQETQYF

J: TRBJ2-1
size: .
V: TRBV5-1
D: .
DNA: TGCGCCAGCAGCTTGATCACCGGGACTGCCAATGAGCAGTTCTTC
CDR3: CASSLITGTANEQFF

J: TRBJ1-2
size: .
V: TRBV5-1
D: .
DNA: TGCGCCAGCATGGACACTGCTAACTATGGCTACACCTTC
CDR3: CASMDTANYGYTF

J: TRBJ2-3
size: .
V: TRBV24-1
D: .
DNA: TGTGCCACCAGTGCCCCGATGCCAGGGAGCACAGATACGCAGTATTTT
CDR3: CATSAPMPGSTDTQYF

J: TRBJ2-1
size: .
V: TRBV7-3
D: TRBD1
DNA: TGTGCCAGCAGCTTATTGGGACAGGGAAGAAATGAGCAGTTCTTC
CDR3: CASSLLGQGRNEQFF

J: TRBJ1-3
size: .
V: TRBV3-1/TRBV3-2
D: TRBD1
DNA: TGTGCCAGCAGCGGCACAGGGGCCGGAAACACCATATATTTT
CDR3: CASSGTGAGNTIYF

J: TRBJ1-1
size: .
V: TRBV30
D: TRBD1
DNA: TGTGCCTGGAGTCCCGACAGGGGAATCACTGAAGCTTTCTTT
CDR3: CAWSPDRGITEAFF

J: TRBJ2-3
size: few
V: TRBV6-1
D: .
DNA: TGTGCCAGCAGTGAAGCGGGACTCCAGGGAGATACGCAGTATTTT
CDR3: CASSEAGLQGDTQYF

J: TRBJ1-1
size: once
V: TRBV7-9
D: .
DNA: TGTGCCAGCAGCTTAGCGCAAGGGGTAGATACTGAAGCTTTCTTT
CDR3: CASSLAQGVDTEAFF

J: TRBJ1-5
size: .
V: TRBV30
D: .
DNA: TGTGCCTGGAGTATGGGACTTAATCAGCCCCAGCATTTT
CDR3: CAWSMGLNQPQHF

J: TRBJ1-6
size: .
V: TRBV3-1/TRBV3-2
D: .
DNA: TGTGCCAGCAGCGTGTCACAAGGGGGTTCACCCCTCCACTTT
CDR3: CASSVSQGGSPLHF

J: TRBJ1-2
size: .
V: TRBV6-5
D: TRBD1
DNA: TGTGCCAGCAGGGACAGGGAAGTCTATGGCTACACCTTC
CDR3: CASRDREVYGYTF

J: TRBJ1-1
size: .
V: TRBV7-9
D: .
DNA: TGTGCCAGCAGCTTCCAGGGTGAAGGCACTGAAGCTTTCTTT
CDR3: CASSFQGEGTEAFF

J: TRBJ1-1
size: once
V: TRBV12-3/TRBV12-4
D: .
DNA: TGTGCCAGCAGCCCTGCACGGTGGGCTTTCTTT
CDR3: CASSPARWAFF

J: TRBJ2-2
size: .
V: TRBV15
D: TRBD1
DNA: TGTGCCACCAGCAGGCAGGGGGTCACCGGGGAGCTGTTTTTT
CDR3: CATSRQGVTGELFF

J: TRBJ1-2
size: few
V: TRBV27
D: TRBD1
DNA: TGTGCCAGCAGTTACGGGACAGGGGAGAAAGGCTACACCTTC
CDR3: CASSYGTGEKGYTF

J: TRBJ2-2
size: .
V: TRBV10-2
D: .
DNA: TGCGCCAGCAGTGAACAGGGCGAGGCCGGGGAGCTGTTTTTT
CDR3: CASSEQGEAGELFF

J: TRBJ2-1
size: .
V: TRBV7-3
D: .
DNA: TGTGCCAGCAGCCTAAACAGTGCCTACAATGAGCAGTTCTTC
CDR3: CASSLNSAYNEQFF

J: TRBJ1-5
size: .
V: TRBV19
D: .
DNA: TGTGCCAGTAGGCCCGACAGAATAGTGAATCAGCCCCAGCATTTT
CDR3: CASRPDRIVNQPQHF

J: TRBJ1-2
size: .
V: TRBV11-2
D: .
DNA: TGTGCCAGCAGCCAGGACAGAATCTATGGCTACACCTTC
CDR3: CASSQDRIYGYTF

J: TRBJ1-1
size: .
V: TRBV18
D: TRBD1
DNA: TGTGCCAGCTCACCCACGACCGGGACAGGGGAGGTAGGCACTGAAGCTTTCTTT
CDR3: CASSPTTGTGEVGTEAFF

J: TRBJ1-2
size: .
V: TRBV29-1
D: .
DNA: TGCAGCGTTGAACCAGGGGATGGGTATGGCTACACCTTC
CDR3: CSVEPGDGYGYTF

J: TRBJ2-3
size: .
V: TRBV27
D: .
DNA: TGTGCCAGCAGTTTATTTATGAGGGGGGGCTTCGGGGATACGCAGTATTTT
CDR3: CASSLFMRGGFGDTQYF

J: TRBJ2-1
size: .
V: TRBV5-4
D: TRBD2
DNA: TGTGCCAGCAGGGCGGGACTAGCGGGGGACAATGAGCAGTTCTTC
CDR3: CASRAGLAGDNEQFF

J: TRBJ1-5
size: .
V: TRBV28
D: .
DNA: TGTGCCACCGCCGACCGGGGAGGTGATCAGCCCCAGCATTTT
CDR3: CATADRGGDQPQHF

J: TRBJ1-4
size: few
V: TRBV19
D: .
DNA: TGTGCCAGCCCGTCTACCCCCCCCACGGACAGTTCTAATGAAAAACTGTTTTTT
CDR3: CASPSTPPTDSSNEKLFF

J: TRBJ2-5
size: .
V: TRBV19
D: TRBD1
DNA: TGTGCCAGTAGTATTTCCGGACAGGGAGCGGAGACCCAGTACTTC
CDR3: CASSISGQGAETQYF

J: TRBJ2-1
size: many
V: TRBV19
D: TRBD1
DNA: TGTGCCACCCCGGGACAGGGGCGTTACAATGAGCAGTTCTTC
CDR3: CATPGQGRYNEQFF

J: TRBJ1-2
size: .
V: TRBV5-5
D: .
DNA: TGTGCCAGCAGCTTGGGAGTTGGCTACACCTTC
CDR3: CASSLGVGYTF

J: TRBJ1-6
size: .
V: TRBV9
D: .
DNA: TGTGCCAGCAGCCTTTCCCCCGGCAGGGTTGATTCACCCCTCCACTTT
CDR3: CASSLSPGRVDSPLHF